Presented here are 30 T cell receptor beta chains from one specimen sequenced in a study of T cells in Graves' hyperthyroidism and ophthalmopathy. Amplified regions were TCR beta CDR3 sequences from RNA transcripts. The primer set for the first-round RT-PCR of the TCR CDR3 was HTBI. TCRdb processed the multiplex PCR reads anew with MiXCR; each CDR3 protein has one entry. The table lists more than 650,000 distinct CDR3 sequences, 11% to 15% of them singletons, with about 9.4% in the top ten. Sequenced: blood. All receptors come from a woman younger than 30 with Graves' hyperthyroidism.

Ten or more counts support this clonotype. The chain carries TRBV9 and TRBJ1-6; D is undetermined. Germline loops: CDR1 SGDLS, CDR2 YYNGEE. CDR3 length: 12 amino acids. V lost 7 bases to trimming and J lost 5 bases, with 7 bases between them. CDR3 sequence: CASSRDNSPLHF. CDR3 bases: TGTGCCAGCTCAAGGGATAATTCACCCCTCCACTTT.

This clonotype was detected a few times. The genes are TRBV2 and TRBJ2-3, with 8 bases matching TRBD2. Trimming at V came to 5 bases and at J to 1 base, leaving 5 bases not matched to a gene. CDR1 and CDR2 from the germline V gene are SNHLY and FYNNEI. There are 15 residues in the CDR3. CDR3 DNA: TGTGCCAGCAGTCAGCGGGGGACCGGCACAGATACGCAGTATTTT. Translation: CASSQRGTGTDTQYF.

In its sample, this clonotype was seen many times. The rearrangement uses TRBV2 and TRBJ1-6; D gene ambiguous. Germline assignment: CDR1 SNHLY and CDR2 FYNNEI. The CDR3 consists of 19 residues. The V end was cut by 6 bases, the J end by 0 bases, with 21 bases between. The CDR3 loop is CASRVLAHEKSSYNSPLHF. CDR3 sequence (DNA): TGTGCCAGCAGGGTTCTGGCCCACGAGAAGAGCTCCTATAATTCACCCCTCCACTTT. The whole variable domain, filled in from reference TRBV2 and TRBJ1-6, reads EPEVTQTPSHQVTQMGQEVILRCVPISNHLYFYWYRQILGQKVEFLVSFYNNEISEKSEIFDDQFSVERPDGSNFTLKIRSTKLEDSAMYFCASRVLAHEKSSYNSPLHFGNGTRLTVT.

This clonotype was counted ten times or more. This rearrangement joins TRBV30 to TRBJ1-1, with a tentative D call TRBD1 (6 bases). The CDR3 runs to 12 residues. Per germline, CDR1 GTSNPN and CDR2 SVGIG (reference sequence). Trimming took off 5 bases at V and 4 bases at J, with 11 bases between the two ends. CDR3 loop: CAWGGQSTEAFF. The CDR3 DNA reads as TGTGCCTGGGGAGGACAGAGCACTGAAGCTTTCTTT.

This clonotype showed up just a few times. This may be a read error, as it is one base from a much larger clone. The chain couples TRBV30 to TRBJ1-2; D gene unclear. CDR3 length: 13 amino acids. V was shortened by 0 bases and J by 6 bases, with 11 bases between the two germline ends. Germline-derived CDR1 and CDR2 are GTSNPN and SVGIG (reference sequence). In DNA form, the CDR3 reads TGTGCCTGGAGTGTACAATCTCGGGATGGCTACACCTTC. This encodes CAWSVQSRDGYTF. Together with reference TRBV30 and TRBJ1-2, the CDR3 gives the full variable domain: SQTIHQWPATLVQPVGSPLSLECTVEGTSNPNLYWYRQAAGRGLQLLFYSVGIGQISSEVPQNLSASRPQDRQFILSSKKLLLSDSGFYLCAWSVQSRDGYTFGSGTRLTVV.

This rearrangement joins TRBV28 to TRBJ2-1; a weak D match, TRBD2 (6 bases). Germline values: CDR1 MDHEN, CDR2 SYDVKM. The V end lost 5 bases, the J end lost 3 bases, and 17 bases lay between the germline ends. The CDR3 length is 16 residues. The CDR3: CASSLYRDSHYNEQFF. The CDR3 DNA reads TGTGCCAGCAGTCTTTACCGGGACTCCCACTACAATGAGCAGTTCTTC.

This clonotype was seen repeatedly, ten times or more. The chain uses TRBV5-5 and TRBJ2-7; D not certain. V was pared by 2 bases and J by 0 bases, with 12 bases between. Per germline, CDR1 SGHKS and CDR2 YYEKEE (reference sequence). The CDR3 sequence is 15 residues long. CDR3 sequence: CASSFTPRSSYEQYF. CDR3 sequence (DNA): TGTGCCAGCAGCTTTACACCCCGTAGCTCCTACGAGCAGTACTTC.

This clonotype has a handful of counts. This rearrangement joins TRBV6-1 to TRBJ2-7, with D perhaps TRBD2 (5 bases). The V gene's germline CDR1 is MNHNS and CDR2 SASEGT. V was shortened by 7 bases and J by 2 bases, with 18 bases between the two germline ends. This CDR3 is 15 amino acids long. The CDR3 bases are TGTGCCAGCACCCAACCGGGATTAGGTCCCTACGAGCAGTACTTC. It translates to CASTQPGLGPYEQYF.

The rearrangement joins TRBV20-1 to TRBJ1-2; perhaps TRBD1 as D (5 bases). Germline-derived CDR1 and CDR2 are DFQATT and SNEGSKA (reference sequence). The CDR3 has 13 residues. The V gene lost 7 bases and the J gene lost 0 bases, with 12 bases spanning the gap. The CDR3 spells CSVGGVTNYGYTF. The CDR3 DNA follows: TGCAGTGTAGGAGGGGTCACTAACTATGGCTACACCTTC.

This clonotype has a handful of counts. V and J are TRBV4-1 and TRBJ1-6, with 7 bases identical to TRBD1. CDR1 and CDR2 from the germline V gene are MGHRA and YSYEKL. Unmatched junction bases numbered 14, after V lost 3 bases and J lost 9 bases. CDR3 size: 17 residues. The CDR3 DNA reads TGCGCCAGCAGCCAGACAGGGACGGTTAAAATGGGTTCACCCCTCCACTTT. Its translation: CASSQTGTVKMGSPLHF.

This chain connects TRBV5-1 to TRBJ2-7; 7 bases are a match to TRBD2. Germline V gene data show CDR1 as SGHRS and CDR2 as YFSETQ. This CDR3 region has 21 residues. The V gene end was trimmed by 2 bases and the J gene end by 3 bases; junction bases not matched to a gene: 26. In DNA form, the CDR3 reads TGCGCCAGCAGCTTCGGGGGGACGGTTGCTGATTCGCGAGCGATTATCTACGAGCAGTACTTC. Encoded protein: CASSFGGTVADSRAIIYEQYF.

V gene TRBV7-2 combines with J gene TRBJ1-3; D call uncertain. The CDR3 loop spans 13 amino acids. V was trimmed by 2 bases and J by 8 bases, leaving 10 bases between them. The V gene's germline CDR1 is SGHTA and CDR2 FQGNSA. CDR3: CASSLSPVDTIYF. The CDR3 DNA is TGTGCCAGCAGCTTATCCCCTGTGGACACCATATATTTT. Full variable domain (rest looked up from reference TRBV7-2 and TRBJ1-3): GAGVSQSPSNKVTEKGKDVELRCDPISGHTALYWYRQSLGQGLEFLIYFQGNSAPDKSGLPSDRFSAERTGGSVSTLTIQRTQQEDSAVYLCASSLSPVDTIYFGEGSWLTVV.

This clonotype was found many times. This chain connects TRBV20-1 to TRBJ2-7; D gene ambiguous. CDR3 length: 13 residues. Trimming stripped 2 bases from V and 6 bases from J, with 14 bases between. CDR1 and CDR2 (germline): DFQATT, SNEGSKA (reference sequence). CDR3 sequence: CSARPRLNTEQYF. Written as DNA, the CDR3 is TGCAGTGCTAGACCTAGGCTCAATACCGAGCAGTACTTC.

This clonotype was seen a handful of times. CDR3 sequence (DNA): TGTGCCAGTAGAAAGGGCGGACAGGGAAACTATGGCTACACCTTC. It specifies CASRKGGQGNYGYTF. J is TRBJ1-2 and V is TRBV19; 8 nucleotides match TRBD1. V lost 6 bases, J lost 2 bases, and 8 bases stayed unmatched. CDR3 length equals 15 residues. Germline V lookup: CDR1 LNHDA, CDR2 SQIVND (reference sequence).

This clonotype was recorded a few times. The chain joins TRBV29-1 to TRBJ2-5; D unresolved. The germline gives CDR1 SQVTM, CDR2 ANQGSEA. The CDR3 sequence is 13 residues long. Trimming stripped 4 bases from V and 1 base from J, with 10 bases between. CDR3 sequence reads: CSVAKQTQETQYF. As DNA, the CDR3 is TGCAGCGTTGCTAAGCAGACCCAAGAGACCCAGTACTTC.

Many counts were recorded for this clonotype. This chain uses TRBV9 with TRBJ1-1; maybe TRBD1 (6 bases). The V gene lost 4 bases and the J gene lost 4 bases, with 11 bases spanning the gap. Germline lookup yields CDR1 SGDLS and CDR2 YYNGEE. The CDR3 totals 13 residues. The CDR3 protein is CASSIGTTTEAFF. For the CDR3, the DNA is TGTGCCAGCAGCATTGGGACAACCACTGAAGCTTTCTTT.

The rearrangement links TRBV6-1 to TRBJ1-2; 7 nucleotides align to TRBD1. CDR1 and CDR2 (germline): MNHNS, SASEGT. This CDR3 spans 13 amino acids. Trimming at V came to 4 bases and at J to 8 bases, leaving 7 bases not matched to a gene. The CDR3 is CASSGQGQAGYTF. Here the CDR3 DNA reads TGTGCCAGCAGTGGACAAGGACAGGCGGGCTACACCTTC.

The chain recombines TRBV5-6 with TRBJ1-2; 7 bases map to TRBD1. From germline, CDR1 is SGHDT and CDR2 YYEEEE. This CDR3 region has 13 residues. Unmatched junction bases numbered 3, after V lost 1 base and J lost 6 bases. Here the CDR3 reads CASSLKGTDGYTF. The CDR3 DNA reads TGTGCCAGCAGCTTGAAAGGGACAGATGGCTACACCTTC.

This clonotype has more than one count but fewer than ten. The rearrangement links TRBV19 to TRBJ2-2; possibly TRBD1 for D (6 bases). From germline, CDR1 is LNHDA and CDR2 SQIVND (reference sequence). V was pared by 4 bases and J by 4 bases, with 10 bases between. This CDR3 region has 14 residues. The CDR3 DNA is TGTGCCAGTAGTAGGGACATCCTCACCGGGGAGCTGTTTTTT. It translates to CASSRDILTGELFF.

The V call is TRBV24-1, the J call TRBJ2-3, with 12 bases lining up with TRBD2. Germline V gene data show CDR1 as KGHDR and CDR2 as SFDVKD. This CDR3 comprises 16 residues. J was trimmed by 0 bases and V by 3 bases; bases with no gene match: 0. The CDR3 region is CATSDGLAGSTDTQYF. The CDR3 bases are TGTGCCACCAGTGATGGACTAGCGGGGAGCACAGATACGCAGTATTTT.

Many counts were recorded for this clonotype. The chain combines TRBV30 with TRBJ2-5; tentative D call: TRBD1 (5 bases). V was trimmed by 2 bases and J by 5 bases, leaving 15 bases between them. The CDR3 runs 14 residues. CDR1 and CDR2 from the germline V gene are GTSNPN and SVGIG (reference sequence). This CDR3 reads CAWSLSPQEETQYF. CDR3 bases: TGTGCCTGGAGTTTATCCCCACAGGAGGAGACCCAGTACTTC.

The chain couples TRBV15 to TRBJ2-5; weak D call: TRBD1 (7 bases). The germline gives CDR1 LNHNV, CDR2 YYDKDF (reference sequence). The V gene lost 8 bases and the J gene lost 1 base, with 17 bases spanning the gap. CDR3 length: 15 residues. The CDR3 reads CATGRGTDVQETQYF. CDR3 in DNA: TGTGCCACCGGACGGGGGACAGACGTCCAAGAGACCCAGTACTTC.

The J gene is TRBJ2-1, the V gene TRBV28; TRBD2 matches at 10 bases. CDR3 length: 17 amino acids. CDR1 and CDR2 (germline): MDHEN, SYDVKM. V lost 6 bases, J lost 5 bases, and 13 bases stayed unmatched. The CDR3 sequence: CASRPRLAGEGDNEQFF. Written as DNA, the CDR3 is TGTGCCAGCAGGCCCAGGCTAGCGGGAGAAGGGGACAATGAGCAGTTCTTC.

The V call is TRBV27, the J call TRBJ2-7; maybe TRBD2 (6 bases). V lost 3 bases and J lost 6, with 15 bases in between. Germline V gene sequence: CDR1 MNHEY, CDR2 SMNVEV (reference sequence). The CDR3 is made up of 14 amino acids. The CDR3 DNA reads TGTGCCAGCAGTTTTAGGAGACTAGAGGGCGAGCAGTACTTC. This codes for CASSFRRLEGEQYF.

This clonotype was counted between two and nine times. The rearrangement links TRBV6-5 to TRBJ2-3, with 8 bases fitting TRBD1. Germline trimming cut 3 bases from V and 3 bases from J; bases unmatched to any gene: 8. The length of the CDR3 is 16 residues. Germline V CDR1 and CDR2: MNHEY, SVGAGI. CDR3 residues: CASSYWWTGKTDTQYF. CDR3 bases: TGTGCCAGCAGTTATTGGTGGACAGGGAAGACAGATACGCAGTATTTT.

This clonotype appeared many times. J is TRBJ2-1 and V is TRBV11-2; no definite D call. V lost 1 base, J lost 5 bases, and 18 bases lay in between. The CDR3 sequence is 17 residues long. Per the germline V gene, CDR1 is SGHAT and CDR2 is FQNNGV. This CDR3 reads CASSLGTPRGPHNEQFF. The CDR3 DNA reads TGTGCCAGCAGCTTAGGTACTCCTAGAGGCCCCCACAATGAGCAGTTCTTC.

Many counts were recorded for this clonotype. The chain combines TRBV30 with TRBJ2-1; weak D call: TRBD1 (6 bases). Germline loops: CDR1 GTSNPN, CDR2 SVGIG (reference sequence). The CDR3 spans 15 residues. The germline V and J ends were trimmed by 2 bases and 0 bases, with 11 bases remaining between them. CDR3 sequence: CAWSSGASSYNEQFF. The CDR3 DNA reads as TGTGCCTGGAGTTCAGGGGCTAGCTCCTACAATGAGCAGTTCTTC.

This clonotype appeared a few times. The V gene is TRBV10-3, the J gene TRBJ1-1; 7 bases fit TRBD1. The germline V gene encodes CDR1 ENHRY and CDR2 SYGVKD. The CDR3 contains 14 residues. V shed 7 bases, J shed 5 bases, and the junction held 10 bases outside the gene matches. The CDR3 loop reads CAITADRDGTEAFF. CDR3 coding DNA: TGTGCCATCACCGCTGACAGGGACGGGACTGAAGCTTTCTTT.

This clonotype has only a few counts. The chain is built from TRBV7-2 and TRBJ2-3; 14 nucleotides align to TRBD2. V lost 3 bases, J lost 4 bases, and 3 bases stayed unmatched. CDR1 is SGHTA, CDR2 FQGNSA, per germline. The CDR3 length is 16 residues. CDR3 DNA sequence: TGTGCCAGCAGCTTGGGACTAGCGGGAGAGGCAGATACGCAGTATTTT. Its translation: CASSLGLAGEADTQYF.

The sample holds many counts of this clonotype. The rearrangement joins TRBV7-8 to TRBJ2-5; D unclear. V lost 4 bases and J 5 bases, leaving 17 bases between the germline ends. The CDR3 sequence is 15 residues long. Germline CDR1 is SGHVS and CDR2 is FQNEAQ. The CDR3 protein is CASSYPYQTLETQYF. Here the CDR3 DNA reads TGTGCCAGCAGCTATCCTTACCAGACCCTGGAGACCCAGTACTTC. Full variable domain (rest looked up from reference TRBV7-8 and TRBJ2-5): GAGVSQSPRYKVAKRGQDVALRCDPISGHVSLFWYQQALGQGPEFLTYFQNEAQLDKSGLPSDRFFAERPEGSVSTLKIQRTQQEDSAVYLCASSYPYQTLETQYFGPGTRLLVL.